This T cell receptor (beta chain) was captured in a study of cytomegalovirus exposure and HLA in healthy donors. General study points: HLA alleles showed associations with some 15,000 TCR beta sequences in a later analysis, at a 0.05 false discovery rate. Later analysis demonstrated an association between a missense DCLRE1C variant and TCR beta V- and J-gene trimming.

The PCR was carried out with 60 Vbeta primers and 13 Jbeta primers. Here immunoSEQ multiplex PCR was the method, and the copy in TCRdb shows in-frame clones only, minus some. The sample has over 150,000 clones; 80% to 85% are singletons. This clone was recorded once. Its antigen is unknown. Germline CDR1 reads MNHEY; CDR2 reads SVGAGI. Trimming took 0 bases from V and 4 from J; bases not matched to a gene: 2. This CDR3 comprises 15 residues. The rearrangement uses TRBV6-5 and TRBJ1-2; 10 bases agree with TRBD1. This TCR derives from a man aged 50-59 years in good health and CMV-seronegative. The sample comprised PBMCs. Written as DNA, the CDR3 is TGTGCCAGCAGTTACTCGGGACAGGGGATCTATGGCTACACCTTC. Translation: CASSYSGQGIYGYTF.